These 11 T cell receptor beta chains were all obtained from the same sample, sequenced in a study of T cells after posttransplantation cyclophosphamide. Sequencing was performed with immunoSEQ multiplex PCR; in TCRdb, only in-frame clones are kept and a portion is missing. The data contain 9,700 or so clones, 89% of them singletons. Sampled 1 year posttransplant, controls received myeloablative marrow transplants, methotrexate and a calcineurin inhibitor. The input for sequencing was PBMCs, taken 430 to 450 days after allogeneic stem cell transplant with calcineurin inhibitor and methotrexate. These receptor sequences come from a male patient between 45 and 60 years old who received an allogeneic stem cell transplant from an unrelated donor, was CMV-positive, and had chronic GVHD only. A subset of T cells may come from the graft donor.

The chain links TRBV7-2 to TRBJ1-5, with unresolved D. Trimming pared 1 base from V and 4 bases from J, leaving 11 bases between. CDR3 length: 15 residues. Germline V gene lookup returns CDR1 SGHTA and CDR2 FQGNSA. The CDR3: CASSLVFRGNQPQHF. The CDR3 coding sequence is TGTGCCAGCAGCTTAGTTTTCCGGGGTAATCAGCCCCAGCATTTT. The variable domain in full, completed from reference TRBV7-2 and TRBJ1-5, reads GAGVSQSPSNKVTEKGKDVELRCDPISGHTALYWYRQSLGQGLEFLIYFQGNSAPDKSGLPSDRFSAERTGGSVSTLTIQRTQQEDSAVYLCASSLVFRGNQPQHFGDGTRLSIL.

The chain combines TRBV28 with TRBJ2-7; 8 nucleotides match TRBD1. Unmatched junction bases numbered 6, after V lost 4 bases and J lost 1 base. The CDR3 length is 15 residues. The V gene's germline CDR1 is MDHEN and CDR2 SYDVKM. CDR3 residues: CASSWGTGESYEQYF. For the CDR3, the DNA is TGTGCCAGCAGTTGGGGGACAGGTGAATCCTACGAGCAGTACTTC.

The gene calls are TRBV5-1 and TRBJ1-5; 7 bases fit TRBD1. Trimming cost V 4 bases and J 2 bases; bases outside gene matches: 3. Germline values: CDR1 SGHRS, CDR2 YFSETQ. The CDR3 length is 14 residues. CDR3 nucleotide sequence: TGCGCCAGCAGCGCCGGGACAGGCAATCAGCCCCAGCATTTT. As protein: CASSAGTGNQPQHF.

The chain has TRBV7-3 and TRBJ2-3; D possibly corresponds to TRBD2 (5 bases). CDR3 length: 14 amino acids. Between the trimmed V and J ends, which lost 5 bases and 5 bases, there was a span of 14 bases. The germline gives CDR1 SGHTA, CDR2 FQGTGA. DNA for the CDR3: TGTGCCAGCAGCCTCGGACTTGGCGGAGATACGCAGTATTTT. Translation gives CASSLGLGGDTQYF.

The CDR3 protein is CASSLVGPGEQFF. CDR3 DNA sequence: TGTGCCAGCAGCTTAGTGGGCCCCGGTGAGCAGTTCTTC. The rearrangement links TRBV7-2 to TRBJ2-1, with D unclear. V was shortened by 1 base and J by 9 bases, with 10 bases between the two germline ends. CDR1 SGHTA and CDR2 FQGNSA come from the germline V gene. CDR3 length: 13 amino acids.

V gene TRBV7-8 combines with J gene TRBJ1-1; D is unclear. In germline, CDR1 is SGHVS, CDR2 FQNEAQ. This CDR3 is built from 15 residues. The V end was cut by 5 bases, the J end by 0 bases, with 13 bases between. Here the CDR3 DNA reads TGTGCCAGCAGCCTGCGGGCAGCGATGAACACTGAAGCTTTCTTT. Amino acids: CASSLRAAMNTEAFF.

As DNA, the CDR3 is TGTGCCAGCAGACCTCTAGCGGGGGGGCACGGGGAGCTGTTTTTT. Protein: CASRPLAGGHGELFF. The V call is TRBV11-2, the J call TRBJ2-2; TRBD2 agrees at 12 bases. The trim removed 6 bases at V and 7 bases at J, leaving 6 bases unmatched. Germline loops: CDR1 SGHAT, CDR2 FQNNGV. The CDR3 runs 15 residues.

V usage is TRBV7-8 and J usage is TRBJ2-1; a weak D match, TRBD1 (6 bases). Trimming took 3 bases from V and 5 from J, leaving 8 bases between them. CDR1 and CDR2 (germline): SGHVS, FQNEAQ. The CDR3 has 13 residues. CDR3 bases: TGTGCCAGCAGCTTTAACAGGGACAATGAGCAGTTCTTC. This sequence encodes CASSFNRDNEQFF.

This chain connects TRBV27 to TRBJ1-1; no definite D call. CDR1 MNHEY and CDR2 SMNVEV come from the germline V gene (reference sequence). V was pared by 2 bases and J by 0 bases, with 7 bases between. This CDR3 region has 14 residues. The CDR3 region has the DNA TGTGCCAGCAGTTTAGGAGGGTTGAACACTGAAGCTTTCTTT. It is translated as CASSLGGLNTEAFF.

J is TRBJ2-2 and V is TRBV5-1, with a possible D match to TRBD2 (6 bases). V gave up 3 bases and J gave up 7 bases, with 7 bases separating them. Germline lookup yields CDR1 SGHRS and CDR2 YFSETQ. This CDR3 has 12 residues. The CDR3 DNA is TGCGCCAGCAGCTGGGACTTCGGGGAGCTGTTTTTT. Its translation: CASSWDFGELFF.

The J gene is TRBJ1-1, the V gene TRBV7-3, with unresolved D. This CDR3 spans 15 amino acids. The V end lost 5 bases, the J end lost 0 bases, and 13 bases lay between the germline ends. Germline CDR1 reads SGHTA; CDR2 reads FQGTGA. The chain's CDR3 is CASSPLGSVNTEAFF. The CDR3 DNA reads TGTGCCAGCAGCCCCCTAGGAAGTGTGAACACTGAAGCTTTCTTT.